Listed below are T cell receptor beta chains from one sample, sequenced in a study of shared clonotypes between healthy human individuals. Clones were sequenced by immunoSEQ multiplex PCR, and TCRdb holds only the in-frame ones, with some missing. The sample records some 510,000 clones, 79% being singletons. The source material was PBMCs. These receptors were obtained from a woman aged 40-49 years in good health. Some clones in this sample may be carry-over from other donors' samples. The CDR3 runs from the conserved cysteine through the conserved F or W. A D gene is named only where the DNA matches it firmly. Size values are once, few and many counts, or a class for expanded clones, and some rows have none.

. TRBJ2-1 TRBV5-1 TRBD2 TGCGCCAGCAGCGGGGGAGGGAGTTCGGGTGAGCAGTTCTTC CASSGGGSSGEQFF
. TRBJ1-5 TRBV2 TRBD1 TGTGCCAGCAGTCCGGGACAGGCGATCAATCAGCCCCAGCATTTT CASSPGQAINQPQHF
. TRBJ2-2 TRBV7-2 TRBD2 TGTGCCAGCAGTGGACTAGCCAACACCGGGGAGCTGTTTTTT CASSGLANTGELFF
. TRBJ2-5 TRBV5-1 . TGCGCCAGCAGCATGCCGGGCAGTGAGGAGACCCAGTACTTC CASSMPGSEETQYF
. TRBJ2-7 TRBV18 . TGTGCCAGCTCACCGCAAAATTCCTACGAGCAGTACTTC CASSPQNSYEQYF
once TRBJ2-7 TRBV27 TRBD1 TGTGCCAGCAGTCCCGGGACAGGGGGCTACGAGCAGTACTTC CASSPGTGGYEQYF
once TRBJ2-3 TRBV5-1 TRBD1 TGCGCCAGCAGCTTGGTCACAGGGGGTACAGATACGCAGTATTTT CASSLVTGGTDTQYF
few TRBJ1-5 TRBV19 . TGTGCCAGTAGTATAGATCTCCGGAGGGCAGTTTATCAGCCCCAGCATTTT CASSIDLRRAVYQPQHF
. TRBJ1-2 TRBV6-4 . TGTGCCAGCAGTGACTCGCAGGGGTATGGCTACACCTTC CASSDSQGYGYTF
. TRBJ2-2 TRBV2 TRBD2 TGTGCCAGCAGTGAAACTAGCGGGGTGGCCGGGGAGCTGTTTTTT CASSETSGVAGELFF
. TRBJ2-7 TRBV28 TRBD2 TGTGCCAGCAGTCCCGGGACTAATCTTCTCTACGAGCAGTACTTC CASSPGTNLLYEQYF
. TRBJ2-7 TRBV30 TRBD2 TGTGCCTGGGATAGCGGGAGCCGGAACGAGCAGTACTTC CAWDSGSRNEQYF
once TRBJ2-5 TRBV7-8 TRBD2 TGTGCCAGCAGCTTATCGGACCCGACTAGCGGGAAAGGAGAGACCCAGTACTTC CASSLSDPTSGKGETQYF
. TRBJ2-1 TRBV15 . TGTGCCACCAGCTCCGTCTCGGTCGGTGAGCAGTTCTTC CATSSVSVGEQFF
. TRBJ1-5 TRBV6-5 . TGTGCCAGCAGTTACTTAGGGGGCAATCAGCCCCAGCATTTT CASSYLGGNQPQHF
. TRBJ2-2 TRBV11-2 . TGTGCCAGCAGCTTACCCGGGAGCGGGGAGCTGTTTTTT CASSLPGSGELFF
. TRBJ2-7 TRBV5-1 TRBD1 TGCGCCAGCAGCTTGAGCGGGACAGGGAGACACGAGCAGTACTTC CASSLSGTGRHEQYF
. TRBJ1-2 TRBV2 TRBD1 TGTGCCAGCAGACTACCGGGACAGGGGGCTAACTATGGCTACACCTTC CASRLPGQGANYGYTF
once TRBJ2-7 TRBV6-5 . TGTGCCAGCAGTTGGGGCAGGGAAGGCTACGAGCACCACTTC CASSWGREGYEHHF
. TRBJ2-7 TRBV5-1 TRBD2 TGCGCCAGCAGCCCCTCAACCGGGACTAGCGGAAAAGTGGGGACCTACGAGCAGTACTTC CASSPSTGTSGKVGTYEQYF
. TRBJ2-3 TRBV7-2 TRBD2 TGTGCCACCCAACCGGCTAGCGGGAGAGATACGCAGTATTTT CATQPASGRDTQYF
few TRBJ1-1 TRBV11-1 . TGTGCCAGCAGCCCGGGACGGATGAACACTGAAGCTTTCTTT CASSPGRMNTEAFF
. TRBJ2-3 TRBV19 . TGTGCCAGTTCCCCATGGGGCAGCACAGATACGCAGTATTTT CASSPWGSTDTQYF
once TRBJ2-2 TRBV9 . TGTGCCAGCAGCGTAGCCCCCGCCACTAGTTCCGGGGAGCTGTTTTTT CASSVAPATSSGELFF
. TRBJ2-7 TRBV5-1 TRBD1 TGCGCCAGCAGCTCGACCCCGACAGGGATTTACGAGCAGTACTTC CASSSTPTGIYEQYF
. TRBJ1-1 TRBV7-3 . TGTGCCAGCAGCCCACAGATGGACACTGAAGCTTTCTTT CASSPQMDTEAFF
. TRBJ2-1 TRBV7-9 . TGTGCCAGCAGCTTAGTTCTAGCCGGGTATGAGCAGTTCTTC CASSLVLAGYEQFF
few TRBJ1-2 TRBV2 . TGTGCCAGCAACCTGGGACCGGGTGGTGGCTACACCTTC CASNLGPGGGYTF
. TRBJ2-2 TRBV7-8 TRBD1 TGTGCCAGCAGCGACGGGACAGGGGGTTACACCGGGGAGCTGTTTTTT CASSDGTGGYTGELFF